This T cell receptor beta chain emerged from a study of neurological immune-mediated disorders. Study results and limitations: Sharing of CDR3 amino acid sequences among expanded clones across subjects was absent, suggesting private repertoires in all groups.

It was by 5'RACE with 10-nucleotide random UMIs that the cDNA was made. Every sequencing run gave over 170 million TCR-beta sequences, taken from 15-18 subjects. TCRdb called the 5' RACE reads again in MiXCR, with one record for every CDR3 protein. The sample holds over 60,000 distinct CDR3 sequences, 5.2% seen once. This clonotype was seen a few times. Its matching antigen is unknown. The V end lost 1 base, the J end lost 0 bases, and 8 bases lay between the germline ends. The CDR3 is 15 amino acids. Germline-derived CDR1 and CDR2 are SGHKS and YYEKEE (reference sequence). This TCR was recovered from a woman aged 25 to 45 with multiple sclerosis. The rearrangement links TRBV5-5 to TRBJ1-3; maybe TRBD1 (6 bases). The sample comprised PBMCs. DNA of the CDR3: TGTGCCAGCAGCTTGAGGACAGACTCTGGAAACACCATATATTTT. Translation gives CASSLRTDSGNTIYF.